The 30 T cell receptor beta chains listed next were all sequenced from one sample in a study of control samples from healthy donors and cancer patients. Assay: immunoSEQ multiplex PCR; the TCRdb copy retains only in-frame clones and omits some. The sample shows roughly 370,000 clones, more than 80% of them seen only once. What was sequenced was PBMCs. The origin of the receptors is a man in his forties with head and neck cancer.

The genes are TRBV19 and TRBJ2-2, with D maybe TRBD1 (6 bases). Trimming left V 0 bases short and J 4 bases short, with 12 bases between. This CDR3 has 16 residues. Per germline, CDR1 LNHDA and CDR2 SQIVND (reference sequence). CDR3 residues: CASSIDGGRGTGELFF. The CDR3 DNA reads TGTGCCAGTAGTATAGATGGAGGCAGGGGCACCGGGGAGCTGTTTTTT.

The rearrangement links TRBV9 to TRBJ2-2; D is uncertain. The CDR3 contains 14 residues. Deletions cut 0 bases from V and 6 bases from J, with 9 bases between. CDR1 and CDR2 from the germline V gene are SGDLS and YYNGEE. The CDR3 bases are TGTGCCAGCAGCGTAGATAGGTACTCCGGGGAGCTGTTTTTT. This sequence encodes CASSVDRYSGELFF.

This chain connects TRBV29-1 to TRBJ1-2; perhaps TRBD1 as D (6 bases). V was cut by 5 bases and J by 12 bases, with 10 bases left in between. The CDR3 sequence is 9 residues long. From germline, CDR1 is SQVTM and CDR2 ANQGSEA. This chain's CDR3 is CSVRDTDTF. The CDR3 DNA reads as TGCAGCGTTCGGGACACTGACACCTTC.

The genes are TRBV2 and TRBJ1-5; D not resolved. This CDR3 has 12 residues. V was pared by 5 bases and J by 1 base, with 3 bases between. Germline V gives CDR1 SNHLY, CDR2 FYNNEI. CDR3 protein: CASSRSNQPQHF. CDR3 nucleotides: TGTGCCAGCAGTCGAAGCAATCAGCCCCAGCATTTT.

The J gene is TRBJ1-1, the V gene TRBV9, with a possible D match to TRBD1 (5 bases). CDR3 length: 16 amino acids. Per the germline V gene, CDR1 is SGDLS and CDR2 is YYNGEE. Trimming took 3 bases from V and 4 from J, leaving 19 bases between them. The CDR3 protein is CASSGPGTVGGTEAFF. The CDR3 DNA follows: TGTGCCAGCAGCGGACCCGGGACTGTAGGTGGCACTGAAGCTTTCTTT.

In this sample, this clone turned up once. The chain employs TRBV7-2 and TRBJ2-3, with no clear D. Germline-derived CDR1 and CDR2 are SGHTA and FQGNSA. V lost 2 bases to trimming and J lost 6 bases, with 9 bases between them. The CDR3 runs 13 residues. In nucleotides, the CDR3 is TGTGCCAGCAGCTTAAGGTTTTTGGATACGCAGTATTTT. This gives the protein CASSLRFLDTQYF.

The V gene is TRBV6-4, the J gene TRBJ2-2, with TRBD1 identical over 7 bases. Looked up from germline, CDR1 is MRHNA and CDR2 is SNTAGT. The V and J ends lost 4 bases and 4 bases, in that order; junction bases with no gene match: 3. The CDR3 runs to 14 residues. The chain's CDR3 is CASSVGQLTGELFF. The CDR3 DNA is TGTGCCAGCAGTGTGGGACAGCTCACCGGGGAGCTGTTTTTT.

The J gene is TRBJ1-3, the V gene TRBV7-2; no clear D. The CDR3 is 14 residues long. Per germline, CDR1 SGHTA and CDR2 FQGNSA. V lost 5 bases to trimming and J lost 1 base, with 9 bases between them. The DNA of the CDR3 is TGTGCCAGCAGCCCCGGGGTTTCTGGAAACACCATATATTTT. This translates into CASSPGVSGNTIYF.

The V call is TRBV29-1, the J call TRBJ2-2; D may be TRBD1 or TRBD2 (5 bases each). V gave up 5 bases and J gave up 3 bases, with 10 bases separating them. This CDR3 comprises 13 residues. Per germline, CDR1 SQVTM and CDR2 ANQGSEA. CDR3 loop: CSVWGLDTGELFF. The CDR3 DNA reads TGCAGCGTTTGGGGGTTGGACACCGGGGAGCTGTTTTTT.

The V and J genes are TRBV5-1 and TRBJ1-4, with 8 bases that match TRBD1. J gave up 7 bases and V 4 bases, and 6 bases lay outside the gene matches. CDR1 SGHRS and CDR2 YFSETQ come from the germline V gene. CDR3 size: 14 residues. The CDR3 here is CASSPGQGGEKLFF. In DNA, the CDR3 is TGCGCCAGCAGCCCCGGACAGGGAGGTGAAAAACTGTTTTTT. Complete variable domain (other parts from reference TRBV5-1 and TRBJ1-4): KAGVTQTPRYLIKTRGQQVTLSCSPISGHRSVSWYQQTPGQGLQFLFEYFSETQRNKGNFPGRFSGRQFSNSRSEMNVSTLELGDSALYLCASSPGQGGEKLFFGSGTQLSVL.

This chain links TRBV30 with TRBJ1-1; D not resolved. From germline, CDR1 is GTSNPN and CDR2 SVGIG (reference sequence). The CDR3 spans 12 residues. Trimming removed 1 base at V and 6 bases at J, with 9 bases between. CDR3 nucleotide sequence: TGTGCCTGGAGTGACAGATCCCCTGAAGCTTTCTTT. Translating gives CAWSDRSPEAFF.

V is TRBV20-1 and J is TRBJ2-7, with D uncertain. This CDR3 spans 10 amino acids. From germline, CDR1 is DFQATT and CDR2 SNEGSKA (reference sequence). The ends were cut back, 0 bases at V and 6 bases at J, with 3 bases in the middle. The CDR3: CSAREVEQYF. CDR3 DNA sequence: TGCAGTGCTAGAGAGGTCGAGCAGTACTTC.

This chain joins TRBV19 and TRBJ1-5; D unclear. The CDR3 is 14 residues long. CDR1 LNHDA and CDR2 SQIVND come from the germline V gene (reference sequence). The germline V and J ends were trimmed by 7 bases and 1 base, with 11 bases remaining between them. CDR3 nucleotides: TGTGCCAGTAACTGGGGATGGAGCAATCAGCCCCAGCATTTT. This gives the protein CASNWGWSNQPQHF. Together with reference TRBV19 and TRBJ1-5, the CDR3 gives the full variable domain: DGGITQSPKYLFRKEGQNVTLSCEQNLNHDAMYWYRQDPGQGLRLIYYSQIVNDFQKGDIAEGYSVSREKKESFPLTVTSAQKNPTAFYLCASNWGWSNQPQHFGDGTRLSIL.

This clone has just one count. The rearrangement joins TRBV7-2 to TRBJ2-5; 8 positions match TRBD2. V dropped 1 base and J dropped 2; count of bases not matched to a gene: 6. Looked up from germline, CDR1 is SGHTA and CDR2 is FQGNSA. This CDR3 has 16 amino acids. The CDR3 nucleotides read TGTGCCAGCAGCTTAGTCAGCGGGGGTAGACAAGAGACCCAGTACTTC. Amino acid sequence: CASSLVSGGRQETQYF.

The CDR3 loop is CATSDRQGRDEQFF. The CDR3 DNA reads TGTGCCACCAGTGATCGACAGGGTAGGGATGAGCAGTTCTTC. V usage is TRBV24-1 and J usage is TRBJ2-1, with 7 bases that match TRBD1. The CDR3 spans 14 residues. V gave up 3 bases and J gave up 8 bases; unmatched junction bases: 6. The germline gives CDR1 KGHDR, CDR2 SFDVKD.

The rearrangement joins TRBV6-5 to TRBJ2-1, with 10 bases aligning to TRBD2. The CDR3 consists of 16 residues. V was clipped by 4 bases and J by 1 base; unmatched bases: 4. Germline V lookup: CDR1 MNHEY, CDR2 SVGAGI. The CDR3 region is CASSFSGGPSYNEQFF. Here the CDR3 DNA reads TGTGCCAGCAGTTTTAGCGGGGGGCCATCCTACAATGAGCAGTTCTTC.

This clone occurred once. The chain recombines TRBV29-1 with TRBJ1-5, with D unresolved. V was cut by 4 bases and J by 6 bases, with 10 bases left in between. The CDR3 totals 12 residues. Germline CDR1 SQVTM, CDR2 ANQGSEA. CDR3 sequence: CSVGVGGQPQHF. CDR3 nucleotides: TGCAGCGTTGGAGTTGGAGGTCAGCCCCAGCATTTT. The whole variable domain, filled in from reference TRBV29-1 and TRBJ1-5, reads SAVISQKPSRDICQRGTSLTIQCQVDSQVTMMFWYRQQPGQSLTLIATANQGSEATYESGFVIDKFPISRPNLTFSTLTVSNMSPEDSSIYLCSVGVGGQPQHFGDGTRLSIL.

The chain combines TRBV3-1 (or the pseudogene TRBV3-2) with TRBJ1-6, with no clear D. This CDR3 is 13 amino acids long. V shed 4 bases and J shed 7 bases, with 8 bases lying between them. Germline CDR1 reads LGHDT; CDR2 reads YNNKEL (reference sequence). CDR3 DNA sequence: TGTGCCAGCAGCCTTATTGAGAATTCACCCCTCCACTTT. This sequence encodes CASSLIENSPLHF.

This sequence joins TRBV11-2 and TRBJ1-1; D is perhaps TRBD1 (5 bases). Germline loops: CDR1 SGHAT, CDR2 FQNNGV. V was shortened by 0 bases and J by 1 base, with 12 bases between the two germline ends. The length of the CDR3 is 16 residues. Here the CDR3 reads CASSLEFGRANTEAFF. The CDR3 DNA sequence: TGTGCCAGCAGCTTAGAGTTTGGCAGGGCGAACACTGAAGCTTTCTTT. The complete variable domain, with remaining parts taken from reference TRBV11-2 and TRBJ1-1, reads EAGVAQSPRYKIIEKRQSVAFWCNPISGHATLYWYQQILGQGPKLLIQFQNNGVVDDSQLPKDRFSAERLKGVDSTLKIQPAKLEDSAVYLCASSLEFGRANTEAFFGQGTRLTVV.

This chain links TRBV27 with TRBJ1-5, with D perhaps matching TRBD1 (5 bases). The CDR3 contains 13 residues. V shed 6 bases and J shed 5 bases, with 11 bases lying between them. The germline V gene encodes CDR1 MNHEY and CDR2 SMNVEV (reference sequence). The CDR3 is CASSNSGYQPQHF. CDR3 in DNA: TGTGCCAGCAGCAACTCAGGGTATCAGCCCCAGCATTTT.

CDR3: CASRWDRERTGELFF. CDR3 DNA sequence: TGTGCCAGCAGATGGGACAGGGAGAGAACCGGGGAGCTGTTTTTT. This chain connects TRBV28 to TRBJ2-2; TRBD1 matches at 9 bases. The germline V gene encodes CDR1 MDHEN and CDR2 SYDVKM. J gave up 5 bases and V 6 bases, and 7 bases lay outside the gene matches. This CDR3 has 15 residues.

The chain employs TRBV5-1 and TRBJ2-3; TRBD2 aligns across 7 bases. This CDR3 contains 19 residues. V was clipped by 0 bases and J by 0 bases; unmatched bases: 13. Germline CDR1 and CDR2: SGHRS and YFSETQ. The CDR3 loop is CASSLEVPAGPLSTDTQYF. The CDR3 bases are TGCGCCAGCAGCTTGGAGGTCCCAGCGGGGCCCCTTAGCACAGATACGCAGTATTTT.

The chain carries TRBV6-5 and TRBJ1-1, with D perhaps TRBD1 (5 bases). This CDR3 region has 11 residues. CDR1 is MNHEY and CDR2 is SVGAGI in the germline V gene. V lost 7 bases, J lost 10 bases, and 13 bases lay in between. The CDR3 here is CASKQGVRAFF. CDR3 nucleotide sequence: TGTGCCAGCAAGCAGGGCGTTAGAGCTTTCTTT.

The J gene is TRBJ2-5, the V gene TRBV7-9, with D hard to call. The CDR3 is made up of 15 amino acids. The V gene lost 2 bases and the J gene lost 9 bases, with 19 bases spanning the gap. Per the germline V gene, CDR1 is SEHNR and CDR2 is FQNEAQ (reference sequence). CDR3 region: CASSLNRVGPSAQYF. The CDR3 DNA is TGTGCCAGCAGCTTAAATCGTGTCGGCCCCTCGGCCCAGTACTTC.

The rearrangement joins TRBV4-1 to TRBJ1-2; D unresolved. The length of the CDR3 is 15 residues. Germline V gene data show CDR1 as MGHRA and CDR2 as YSYEKL. V lost 1 base, J lost 0 bases, and 9 bases lay in between. As DNA, the CDR3 is TGCGCCAGCAGCCAAGCCGGGAGCCCTAACTATGGCTACACCTTC. This gives the protein CASSQAGSPNYGYTF.

This chain links TRBV25-1 with TRBJ2-7, with 7 bases identical to TRBD2. This CDR3 spans 14 amino acids. Trimming removed 4 bases from V and 4 bases from J; junction bases left unmatched: 7. Germline V lookup: CDR1 MGHDK, CDR2 SYGVNS. CDR3 protein: CASSAWGGFYEQYF. The CDR3 nucleotides read TGTGCCAGCAGTGCATGGGGGGGTTTTTACGAGCAGTACTTC.

The chain recombines TRBV12-5 with TRBJ1-1; tentatively, D is TRBD1 (6 bases). The CDR3 has 14 residues. Trimming shortened V by 1 base and J by 2 bases, and 8 bases separated the two germline ends. Germline CDR1 LGHNT, CDR2 FRNRAP. The DNA for the CDR3 is TGTGCTAGTGGTTTGGGGACAGTAAACACTGAAGCTTTCTTT. It encodes CASGLGTVNTEAFF.

J is TRBJ2-7 and V is TRBV4-2; 8 bases match TRBD2. The CDR3 length is 15 residues. Germline-derived CDR1 and CDR2 are LGHNA and YNFKEQ. Losses at the gene ends were 3 bases for V and 4 bases for J; bases not matched to a gene: 8. CDR3 protein: CASSQPGLVGYEQYF. The CDR3 DNA follows: TGTGCCAGCAGCCAGCCGGGACTAGTGGGTTACGAGCAGTACTTC.

CDR3 bases: TGTGCCAGCAGTCGGGCCTTGGGCACTGAAGCTTTCTTT. Amino acids: CASSRALGTEAFF. The rearrangement uses TRBV11-3 and TRBJ1-1, with D unresolved. The CDR3 consists of 13 residues. Trimming stripped 6 bases from V and 4 bases from J, with 12 bases between. The V gene's germline CDR1 is SGHNT and CDR2 YENEEA.

The rearrangement joins TRBV4-1 to TRBJ2-7, with D maybe TRBD1 (6 bases). This CDR3 comprises 17 residues. The V end lost 0 bases, the J end lost 0 bases, and 15 bases lay between the germline ends. Germline V gene data show CDR1 as MGHRA and CDR2 as YSYEKL. Here the CDR3 DNA reads TGCGCCAGCAGCCAAGACTCACGGGGACAATACTCCTACGAGCAGTACTTC. Translating gives CASSQDSRGQYSYEQYF.